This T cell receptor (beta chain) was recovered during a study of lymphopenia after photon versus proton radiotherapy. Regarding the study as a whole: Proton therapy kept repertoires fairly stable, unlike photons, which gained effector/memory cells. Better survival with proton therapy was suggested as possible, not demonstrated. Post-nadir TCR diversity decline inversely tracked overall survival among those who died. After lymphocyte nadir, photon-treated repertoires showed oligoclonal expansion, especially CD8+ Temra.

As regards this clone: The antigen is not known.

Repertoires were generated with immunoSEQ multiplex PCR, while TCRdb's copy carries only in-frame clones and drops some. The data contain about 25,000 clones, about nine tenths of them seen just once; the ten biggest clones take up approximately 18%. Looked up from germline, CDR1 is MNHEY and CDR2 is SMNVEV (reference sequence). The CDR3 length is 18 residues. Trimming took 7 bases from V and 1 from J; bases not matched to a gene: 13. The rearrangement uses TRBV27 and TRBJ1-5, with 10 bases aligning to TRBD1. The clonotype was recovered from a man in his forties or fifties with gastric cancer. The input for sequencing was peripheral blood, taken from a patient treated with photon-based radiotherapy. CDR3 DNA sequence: TGTGCCAGCAACCGCCGGGACAGGGGTATCTCGAGCAATCAGCCCCAGCATTTT. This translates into CASNRRDRGISSNQPQHF.